A selection of T cell receptor beta chains follows, all from one sample in a study of blood T cell repertoires in COVID-19. Here immunoSEQ multiplex PCR was the method, and the copy in TCRdb shows in-frame clones only, minus some. This sample has under 200,000 clones, with around 85% found just once. Sequencing used peripheral blood. Receptors were obtained from a woman in her sixties or seventies with acute or convalescent COVID-19. The CDR3 runs from the conserved cysteine through the conserved F or W. Each record gives: V gene, clone size, J gene, D gene, CDR3 DNA, CDR3 protein. A D gene is named only where the DNA matches it firmly. Not every row has a clone size; where given, it reads once, few, many or a size class.

TRBV5-4	once	TRBJ2-3	TRBD2	TGTGCCAGCAGGAGCCTAGCGGGTCACACAGATACGCAGTATTTT	CASRSLAGHTDTQYF
TRBV5-5	NA	TRBJ2-1	NA	TGTGCCAGCAGCTTTGAGCCGAGCTCCTACAATGAGCAGTTCTTC	CASSFEPSSYNEQFF
TRBV30	NA	TRBJ2-1	TRBD1	TGTGCCTGTCAGGACAGGGGTCGGAATGAGCAGTTCTTC	CACQDRGRNEQFF
TRBV5-4	NA	TRBJ1-2	TRBD1	TGTGCCAGCAGCTTATTGTGGGACAGGGTGGATGGCTACACCTTC	CASSLLWDRVDGYTF
TRBV9	NA	TRBJ1-3	TRBD1	TGTGCCAGCAGCTTCCAACAGGGGTTTTCTGGAAACACCATATATTTT	CASSFQQGFSGNTIYF
TRBV7-9	NA	TRBJ1-1	NA	TGTGCCAGCAGCTCCCTCTTGGAGGCTTTCTTT	CASSSLLEAFF
TRBV7-9	NA	TRBJ1-2	NA	TGTGCCAGCAGTGAGGGATCCGCGGGCTATGGCTACACCTTC	CASSEGSAGYGYTF
TRBV6-1	NA	TRBJ1-3	NA	TGTGCCAGCAGTGAAGCCCATGGAGGCAGCTCTGGAAACACCATATATTTT	CASSEAHGGSSGNTIYF
TRBV5-5	NA	TRBJ1-2	NA	TGTGCCAGCAGCCTCGACAGAATCTATGGCTACACCTTC	CASSLDRIYGYTF
TRBV18	NA	TRBJ1-5	NA	TGTGCCAGCTCACCAGGGGGAGGAATAAAGAATCAGCCCCAGCATTTT	CASSPGGGIKNQPQHF
TRBV3-1/TRBV3-2	NA	TRBJ1-2	TRBD1	TGTGCCAGCAGCCGGGGGACAGGGGTGCTCGACTATGGCTACACCTTC	CASSRGTGVLDYGYTF
TRBV19	NA	TRBJ1-6	TRBD1	TGTGCCAGTAGGGGGGGACAGGATAATTCACCCCTCCACTTT	CASRGGQDNSPLHF
TRBV6-5	NA	TRBJ1-1	NA	TGTGCCAGCAGTACAGACAGAATGAACACTGAAGCTTTCTTT	CASSTDRMNTEAFF
TRBV5-4	NA	TRBJ1-2	NA	TGTGCCAGCAGCTTGGCCAGGACAGCCTATAACTATGGCTACACCTTC	CASSLARTAYNYGYTF
TRBV5-1	NA	TRBJ2-7	TRBD1	TGCGCCAGCAGCTTACAGACAGGGGGAAGCTACGAGCAGTACTTC	CASSLQTGGSYEQYF
TRBV4-3	NA	TRBJ1-5	TRBD1	TGCGCCAGCAGCCAAAACAGGGGAGGCAATCAGCCCCAGCATTTT	CASSQNRGGNQPQHF
TRBV4-3	NA	TRBJ2-3	TRBD2	TGCGCCAGCAGCCGACTAGCGGGAGCTGGGGATACGCAGTATTTT	CASSRLAGAGDTQYF
TRBV6-2/TRBV6-3	once	TRBJ1-1	TRBD1	TGTGCCAGCACCCCGACAGGGCACATGAACACTGAAGCTTTCTTT	CASTPTGHMNTEAFF
TRBV28	NA	TRBJ2-7	NA	TGTGCCAGCAGTTTGTACAGCCCGAACTCCTACGAGCAGTACTTC	CASSLYSPNSYEQYF
TRBV2	NA	TRBJ2-5	NA	TGTGCCAGCAGTGCTCCTGGACGAGGGGTCAGGGGGACCCAGTACTTC	CASSAPGRGVRGTQYF
TRBV5-1	NA	TRBJ1-1	NA	TGCGCCAGCAGCTTTTCCAGCGCTGAAGCTTTCTTT	CASSFSSAEAFF
TRBV6-1	NA	TRBJ1-1	NA	TGTGCCAGCAGTGAGCACAGGAGGAACACTGAAGCTTTCTTT	CASSEHRRNTEAFF